Here is one TCR beta chain with its context. The data are from a study of control samples from healthy donors and cancer patients. Per the germline V gene, CDR1 is SGHTA and CDR2 is FQGNSA. Trimming removed 1 base at V and 6 bases at J, with 12 bases between. This CDR3 is built from 14 residues. TCRdb's table, derived via immunoSEQ multiplex PCR, lists solely in-frame clones and lacks some. Of 82,000 or so clones listed, about 93% are singletons. The source is a young woman in good health. V is TRBV7-2 and J is TRBJ1-1; D is uncertain. The sample taken for sequencing was blood. CDR3: CASSLGTWRPEAFF. CDR3 in DNA: TGTGCCAGCAGCTTAGGTACGTGGCGGCCTGAAGCTTTCTTT.